The 9 T cell receptor beta chains given below trace back to one sample, sequenced in a study of identical twins. TCRdb re-called the 5' RACE reads through MiXCR, storing one row per CDR3 protein. The sample gives 200,000 to 250,000 distinct CDR3 sequences, roughly a tenth of which show up once; 10% is in the top ten. The sample comprised memory T cells sorted from blood. The receptors originated from a man aged 50 to 59 in good health.

Only a few counts were recorded for this clonotype. This sequence joins TRBV7-9 and TRBJ2-7; TRBD1 is a possible D gene (5 bases). The CDR3 totals 14 residues. CDR1 and CDR2 (germline): SEHNR, FQNEAQ (reference sequence). Deletions cut 4 bases from V and 2 bases from J, with 12 bases between. For the CDR3, the DNA is TGTGCCAGCAGCTCAGGGTCCCCCCCCTACGAGCAGTACTTC. Its translation is CASSSGSPPYEQYF.

The sample holds a few counts of this clonotype. The chain recombines TRBV29-1 with TRBJ2-3; D is ambiguous. Trimming shortened V by 5 bases and J by 4 bases, and 10 bases separated the two germline ends. The CDR3 is made up of 12 amino acids. CDR1 and CDR2 (germline): SQVTM, ANQGSEA. CDR3 sequence (DNA): TGCAGCGTTCGAAGCGTAGCAGATACGCAGTATTTT. It codes for CSVRSVADTQYF.

The V and J genes are TRBV6-2 or TRBV6-3 and TRBJ2-3; TRBD1 agrees at 7 bases. From germline, CDR1 is MNHEY and CDR2 SVGEGT. J gave up 2 bases and V 5 bases, and 7 bases lay outside the gene matches. The CDR3 extends over 15 amino acids. The CDR3 reads CASSDDRDPTDTQYF. In nucleotides, the CDR3 is TGTGCCAGCAGTGATGACAGGGACCCCACAGATACGCAGTATTTT.

This clonotype was observed a handful of times. The J gene is TRBJ1-1, the V gene TRBV6-5; D is perhaps TRBD1 (5 bases). The germline V and J ends were trimmed by 0 bases and 4 bases, with 9 bases remaining between them. The germline CDR1 and CDR2 sequences are MNHEY and SVGAGI. The CDR3 has 14 amino acids. The CDR3 nucleotides read TGTGCCAGCAGTTACTCTGGGAGGGGCACTGAAGCTTTCTTT. Residues: CASSYSGRGTEAFF.

The sample holds a few counts of this clonotype. V usage is TRBV5-1 and J usage is TRBJ1-3; D not resolved. Germline loops: CDR1 SGHRS, CDR2 YFSETQ. Trimming removed 0 bases at V and 0 bases at J, with 7 bases between. CDR3 length: 15 amino acids. The CDR3 reads CASSLVPGSGNTIYF. As DNA, the CDR3 is TGCGCCAGCAGCTTGGTTCCGGGCTCTGGAAACACCATATATTTT.

The J gene is TRBJ2-1, the V gene TRBV11-3, with 9 bases fitting TRBD2. Germline V lookup: CDR1 SGHNT, CDR2 YENEEA. With V trimmed by 1 base and J by 6 bases, 10 bases remained unmatched. This CDR3 is 17 amino acids long. The CDR3 DNA reads TGTGCCAGCAGCTTAGGGCCCGGTCTAGCGGGACCCAATGAGCAGTTCTTC. Translating gives CASSLGPGLAGPNEQFF. The variable domain in full, with the rest retrieved from reference TRBV11-3 and TRBJ2-1, is EAGVVQSPRYKIIEKKQPVAFWCNPISGHNTLYWYLQNLGQGPELLIRYENEEAVDDSQLPKDRFSAERLKGVDSTLKIQPAELGDSAVYLCASSLGPGLAGPNEQFFGPGTRLTVL.

This clonotype was observed many times. This chain joins TRBV5-1 and TRBJ1-6; tentatively, D is TRBD1 (5 bases). The V gene lost 2 bases and the J gene lost 6 bases, with 12 bases spanning the gap. The CDR3 loop spans 15 amino acids. Germline CDR1 reads SGHRS; CDR2 reads YFSETQ. The CDR3: CASSFIRDANSPLHF. The CDR3 nucleotides read TGCGCCAGCAGCTTCATACGGGACGCTAATTCACCCCTCCACTTT.

This clonotype has a handful of counts. The gene calls are TRBV5-1 and TRBJ2-5; D is possibly TRBD2 (6 bases). V was cut by 4 bases and J by 4 bases, with 17 bases left in between. The CDR3 has 15 amino acids. Germline V lookup: CDR1 SGHRS, CDR2 YFSETQ. The CDR3 loop reads CASSPMTRGGETQYF. CDR3 sequence (DNA): TGCGCCAGCAGCCCCATGACCCGGGGAGGAGAGACCCAGTACTTC.

In its sample, this clonotype was seen a few times. The CDR3 DNA sequence: TGTGCCAGCAGTTACTCCAGCGGGGGGGGTTACGAGCAGTACTTC. Protein product: CASSYSSGGGYEQYF. The chain links TRBV6-5 to TRBJ2-7; 10 nucleotides match TRBD2. The trim removed 0 bases at V and 4 bases at J, leaving 3 bases unmatched. The CDR3 loop spans 15 amino acids. The V gene's germline CDR1 is MNHEY and CDR2 SVGAGI.